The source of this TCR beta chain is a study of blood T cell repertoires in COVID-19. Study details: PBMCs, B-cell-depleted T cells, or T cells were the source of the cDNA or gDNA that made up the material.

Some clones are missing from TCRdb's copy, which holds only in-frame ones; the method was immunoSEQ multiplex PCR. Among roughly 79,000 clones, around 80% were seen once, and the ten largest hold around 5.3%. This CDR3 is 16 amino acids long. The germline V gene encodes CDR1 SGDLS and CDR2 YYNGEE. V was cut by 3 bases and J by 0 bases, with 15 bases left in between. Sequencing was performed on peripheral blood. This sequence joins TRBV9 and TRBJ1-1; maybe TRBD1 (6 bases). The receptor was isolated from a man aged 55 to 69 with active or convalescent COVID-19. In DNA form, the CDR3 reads TGTGCCAGCAGCGGAAACACCGGGGACATGAACACTGAAGCTTTCTTT. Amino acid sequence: CASSGNTGDMNTEAFF.